This is a list of T cell receptor beta chains from one sample in a study of blood T cell repertoires in COVID-19. This table comes from immunoSEQ multiplex PCR, and its TCRdb copy is limited to in-frame clones, with some not included. The profile shows fewer than 300,000 clones, about 85% of them singletons. Specimen: peripheral blood. The receptors derive from a human donor with COVID-19, enrolled during active disease. The donor label of this sample is uncertain. Each CDR3 is given with its conserved first and last residue. The order of the fields is CDR3 protein, CDR3 DNA, J gene, V gene, D gene, clone size. A D gene is named only where the DNA matches it firmly. A row's size may be missing; if present it is once, few, many or a size class.

CASTPTGNYGYTF	TGTGCCAGCACTCCGACAGGGAACTATGGCTACACCTTC	TRBJ1-2	TRBV25-1	TRBD1	.
CASSRTGGVMYEQFF	TGTGCCAGCAGTAGGACAGGGGGCGTGATGTATGAGCAGTTCTTC	TRBJ2-1	TRBV6-5	TRBD1	.
CAGRENSPLHF	TGTGCCGGTAGAGAGAATTCACCCCTCCACTTT	TRBJ1-6	TRBV2	.	.
CASSLGRNTGELFF	TGTGCCAGCAGCTTAGGGAGAAACACCGGGGAGCTGTTTTTT	TRBJ2-2	TRBV7-9	.	.
CASSFGQGGEQYF	TGTGCCAGCAGCTTCGGACAGGGGGGCGAGCAGTACTTC	TRBJ2-7	TRBV7-2	TRBD1	.
CASSHEQGYGYTF	TGTGCCAGCAGCCATGAGCAGGGGTATGGCTACACCTTC	TRBJ1-2	TRBV6-2/TRBV6-3	.	.
CAISDPGLAAYNEQFF	TGTGCCATCAGTGACCCCGGACTAGCGGCGTACAATGAGCAGTTCTTC	TRBJ2-1	TRBV10-3	TRBD2	.
CASSLGTAFNYGYTF	TGTGCCAGCAGCCTTGGGACAGCTTTTAACTATGGCTACACCTTC	TRBJ1-2	TRBV7-2	TRBD1	.
CATSRQTGTLWAQYF	TGTGCCACCAGCAGACAGACAGGGACTTTGTGGGCCCAGTACTTC	TRBJ2-5	TRBV15	.	.
CASSLIRMNTEAFF	TGCGCCAGCAGCTTAATCAGGATGAACACTGAAGCTTTCTTT	TRBJ1-1	TRBV5-1	.	.
CASSYVLAGVGEQYF	TGTGCCAGCAGTTACGTTCTAGCGGGAGTTGGAGAGCAGTACTTC	TRBJ2-7	TRBV6-6	TRBD2	.
CASSLGREGYEQYF	TGTGCCAGCAGCTTAGGACGGGAGGGCTACGAGCAGTACTTC	TRBJ2-7	TRBV7-8	TRBD2	many
CASSFDSPSRAVIQYF	TGTGCCAGCAGTTTTGACAGTCCCTCTAGGGCGGTCATTCAGTACTTC	TRBJ2-4	TRBV2	.	once
CASSREPSYEQYF	TGTGCCAGCAGTCGGGAACCTTCCTACGAGCAGTACTTC	TRBJ2-7	TRBV6-2/TRBV6-3	.	.
CASSPIRDSYEQYF	TGTGCCAGCAGCCCTATCCGGGACTCCTACGAGCAGTACTTC	TRBJ2-7	TRBV7-2	.	.
CASSFWTGTTYEQYF	TGCGCCAGCAGCTTCTGGACAGGGACGACCTACGAGCAGTACTTC	TRBJ2-7	TRBV5-1	TRBD1	.
CASSPGLAVDSYNEQFF	TGTGCCAGCAGCCCCGGACTAGCGGTTGACTCCTACAATGAGCAGTTCTTC	TRBJ2-1	TRBV7-2	TRBD2	.
CASSMGAGDQPQHF	TGTGCCAGTAGTATGGGGGCGGGTGATCAGCCCCAGCATTTT	TRBJ1-5	TRBV19	.	.
CACPKGGAVNEKLFF	TGTGCCTGCCCGAAAGGTGGGGCTGTTAATGAAAAACTGTTTTTT	TRBJ1-4	TRBV30	.	.
CATSRALQGALGNTIYF	TGTGCCACCAGCAGAGCACTACAGGGGGCGCTTGGAAACACCATATATTTT	TRBJ1-3	TRBV15	TRBD1	.
CASRRTGESEKLFF	TGTGCCAGCAGAAGGACAGGGGAGAGTGAAAAACTGTTTTTT	TRBJ1-4	TRBV6-5	TRBD1	once
CASSPRTGDGLETQYF	TGTGCCAGCAGCCCTCGGACAGGGGACGGGTTAGAGACCCAGTACTTC	TRBJ2-5	TRBV5-5	TRBD1	.
CASTDRLNEKLFF	TGTGCCAGTACCGATCGGTTGAATGAAAAACTGTTTTTT	TRBJ1-4	TRBV19	.	.
CASSTQGGGYEQYF	TGTGCCAGTAGTACACAGGGTGGGGGCTACGAGCAGTACTTC	TRBJ2-7	TRBV19	.	once
CASTSSRGANSPLHF	TGTGCCAGCACGTCTTCGCGGGGGGCGAATTCACCCCTCCACTTT	TRBJ1-6	TRBV6-6	.	.
CASSSLAGAGTDTQYF	TGTGCCAGCAGCTCTCTAGCGGGAGCGGGCACAGATACGCAGTATTTT	TRBJ2-3	TRBV11-2	TRBD2	once